The following is a TCR beta chain sequence with its context. The antigen remains undetermined. The data derive from a study of cytomegalovirus exposure and HLA in healthy donors. Findings and caveats of the study: Prior analysis indicated that the majority of TCR beta V segments exhibited productivity approximately 87% or approximately 30% of the time. A later analysis linked a missense DCLRE1C variant to TCR beta V- and J-gene trimming.

A multiplex PCR was run with 60 Vbeta primers and 13 Jbeta primers. The data were produced by immunoSEQ multiplex PCR, yet TCRdb's version contains in-frame clones alone and is incomplete. The profile covers 150,000 to 200,000 clones, with over 80% appearing a single time and over 1.5% taken by the ten largest. Germline lookup yields CDR1 KGHSH and CDR2 LQKENI. V was clipped by 4 bases and J by 2 bases, with 2 bases between them. The CDR3 extends over 11 amino acids. The chain is built from TRBV18 and TRBJ2-5; D not resolved. The source of this sequence is a woman younger than 35 in good health and CMV-seronegative. Sequencing used PBMCs. The CDR3 loop is CASSLQETQYF. In nucleotides, the CDR3 is TGTGCCAGCTCACTACAAGAGACCCAGTACTTC.